These 31 T cell receptor beta chains were sequenced from one sample in a study of T-cell memory formation after mild COVID-19. Using its own MiXCR run on the 5' RACE reads, TCRdb lists one record per CDR3 protein. The sample yields a few hundred thousand distinct CDR3 sequences, under 8.5% seen once. The material sequenced was PBMCs or a T cell subset sorted from them (not recorded which). The receptors derive from a man between 18 and 29 years old who had mild COVID-19 (a few samples of this study predate the infection). Cell type and time point are not known.

This clonotype was recorded many times. As DNA, the CDR3 is TGTGCCAGCGGGCAAGAGACCCAGTACTTC. Protein product: CASGQETQYF. The chain recombines TRBV25-1 with TRBJ2-5, with unresolved D. The CDR3 spans 10 residues. Germline V gives CDR1 MGHDK, CDR2 SYGVNS. V lost 8 bases and J lost 2, with 3 bases in between. Together with reference TRBV25-1 and TRBJ2-5, the CDR3 gives the full variable domain: EADIYQTPRYLVIGTGKKITLECSQTMGHDKMYWYQQDPGMELHLIHYSYGVNSTEKGDLSSESTVSRIRTEHFPLTLESARPSHTSQYLCASGQETQYFGPGTRLLVL.

V and J are TRBV12-3 or TRBV12-4 and TRBJ2-2; D may correspond to TRBD1 or TRBD2 (5 bases each). CDR3 length: 15 residues. V lost 6 bases and J 4 bases, leaving 15 bases between the germline ends. CDR3 in amino acids: CASSPPGRGTGELFF. The CDR3 DNA reads as TGTGCCAGCAGCCCACCGGGACGGGGCACCGGGGAGCTGTTTTTT.

This clonotype was counted between two and nine times. The chain employs TRBV4-2 and TRBJ2-3; D is perhaps TRBD1 (5 bases). The CDR3 is 18 residues long. Trimming left V 2 bases short and J 0 bases short, with 18 bases between. CDR1 is LGHNA and CDR2 is YNFKEQ in the germline V gene. The CDR3 region is CASSQFTITGLSTDTQYF. The CDR3, as DNA: TGTGCCAGCAGCCAATTTACCATTACAGGCCTCAGCACAGATACGCAGTATTTT.

This clonotype was seen a few times. The V and J genes are TRBV6-5 and TRBJ2-3; no definite D call. V was pared by 7 bases and J by 3 bases, with 8 bases between. Germline V gene data show CDR1 as MNHEY and CDR2 as SVGAGI. This CDR3 comprises 12 residues. The CDR3 DNA sequence: TGTGCCAGCAAGTCGGCTACAGATACGCAGTATTTT. Protein sequence: CASKSATDTQYF.

J is TRBJ2-1 and V is TRBV5-1; the match to TRBD2 covers 8 bases. V dropped 0 bases and J dropped 7; count of bases not matched to a gene: 9. The CDR3 runs to 16 residues. Germline V CDR1 and CDR2: SGHRS, YFSETQ. The CDR3 loop reads CASSLAGRGGPNEQFF. DNA for the CDR3: TGCGCCAGCAGCTTGGCAGGTCGGGGGGGACCTAATGAGCAGTTCTTC.

The chain uses TRBV7-6 and TRBJ2-2, with D tentatively TRBD1 (6 bases). V was trimmed by 4 bases and J by 6 bases, leaving 9 bases between them. Per the germline V gene, CDR1 is SGHVS and CDR2 is FNYEAQ. The CDR3 consists of 13 residues. Here the CDR3 DNA reads TGTGCCAGCAGCTATACAGGGTCCGGGGAGCTGTTTTTT. Encoded protein: CASSYTGSGELFF.

This chain connects TRBV7-9 to TRBJ1-5; D gene ambiguous. Germline CDR1 and CDR2: SEHNR and FQNEAQ (reference sequence). The CDR3 has 12 residues. The CDR3 protein is CASGPENQPQHF. CDR3 nucleotides: TGTGCTAGTGGGCCCGAAAATCAGCCCCAGCATTTT.

This chain links TRBV20-1 with TRBJ2-1, with 10 bases fitting TRBD2. Germline-derived CDR1 and CDR2 are DFQATT and SNEGSKA (reference sequence). After removal of 0 bases from V and 8 bases from J, the junction contained 7 bases not matched to a gene. There are 15 residues in the CDR3. The CDR3 DNA follows: TGCAGTGCTAGAGATCCGGCTAGCGGGGGTTATGAGCAGTTCTTC. Its protein product is CSARDPASGGYEQFF.

This clonotype was seen repeatedly, ten times or more. The chain links TRBV4-1 to TRBJ2-7; the match to TRBD2 covers 8 bases. There are 16 residues in the CDR3. Germline values: CDR1 MGHRA, CDR2 YSYEKL. V dropped 4 bases and J dropped 4; count of bases not matched to a gene: 12. CDR3 in amino acids: CASSPPGRGGLYEQYF. Here the CDR3 DNA reads TGCGCCAGCAGCCCACCCGGGAGGGGGGGCCTATACGAGCAGTACTTC.

This clonotype was observed at least ten times. The rearrangement links TRBV15 to TRBJ2-7; D perhaps matches TRBD1 (5 bases). There are 14 residues in the CDR3. Deletions cut 3 bases from V and 4 bases from J, with 13 bases between. From germline, CDR1 is LNHNV and CDR2 YYDKDF (reference sequence). The CDR3 loop reads CATSRTATDYEQYF. CDR3 bases: TGTGCCACCAGCAGGACAGCGACCGATTACGAGCAGTACTTC.

This clonotype was found a few times. This chain links TRBV7-2 with TRBJ2-7, with D hard to call. The CDR3 is made up of 15 amino acids. V lost 5 bases and J 4 bases, leaving 18 bases between the germline ends. The germline gives CDR1 SGHTA, CDR2 FQGNSA. CDR3 amino acids: CASSQSRTPSYEQYF. CDR3 DNA sequence: TGTGCCAGCAGCCAGAGCAGGACCCCATCGTACGAGCAGTACTTC.

This clonotype has just a few counts. This chain joins TRBV20-1 and TRBJ2-1; 7 bases line up with TRBD1. The CDR3 has 13 amino acids. Losses at the gene ends were 4 bases for V and 5 bases for J; bases not matched to a gene: 5. CDR1 is DFQATT and CDR2 is SNEGSKA in the germline V gene (reference sequence). The chain's CDR3 is CSATTDRDNEQFF. DNA of the CDR3: TGCAGTGCTACAACAGACAGGGACAATGAGCAGTTCTTC.

This clonotype was recorded many times. This sequence joins TRBV20-1 and TRBJ2-1; D may correspond to TRBD1 or TRBD2 (6 bases each). The V and J ends lost 0 bases and 4 bases respectively, with 13 bases between them. CDR3 size: 15 residues. Germline assignment: CDR1 DFQATT and CDR2 SNEGSKA (reference sequence). Here the CDR3 reads CSARDRGRWYNEQFF. The CDR3 nucleotides are TGCAGTGCTAGAGATCGGGGGCGGTGGTACAATGAGCAGTTCTTC.

This clonotype was seen a handful of times. V usage is TRBV15 and J usage is TRBJ2-1, with D unclear. V shed 0 bases and J shed 5 bases, with 20 bases lying between them. This CDR3 has 18 residues. Germline lookup yields CDR1 LNHNV and CDR2 YYDKDF (reference sequence). The CDR3 is CATSRDSLGFGTHNEQFF. As DNA, the CDR3 is TGTGCCACCAGCAGAGATTCTTTGGGGTTCGGTACTCACAATGAGCAGTTCTTC.

This clonotype was counted only a few times. The chain couples TRBV20-1 to TRBJ1-1; D remains unclear. Trimming shortened V by 5 bases and J by 5 bases, and 15 bases separated the two germline ends. Germline V CDR1 and CDR2: DFQATT, SNEGSKA (reference sequence). The CDR3 contains 13 residues. CDR3 coding DNA: TGCAGTGCTCGCCAGGTCGGGAGTACTGAAGCTTTCTTT. Its protein is CSARQVGSTEAFF.

The table lists this clonotype with many counts. The chain carries TRBV5-1 and TRBJ1-6; possible D gene TRBD1, 6 bases. This CDR3 is 13 amino acids long. V shed 2 bases and J shed 9 bases, with 9 bases lying between them. CDR1 and CDR2 from the germline V gene are SGHRS and YFSETQ. CDR3 coding DNA: TGCGCCAGCAGCTTCGGGGGCAGTTCACCCCTCCACTTT. This sequence encodes CASSFGGSSPLHF.

This clonotype occurred many times. This chain connects TRBV7-9 to TRBJ2-3; no definite D call. V was trimmed by 2 bases and J by 6 bases, leaving 9 bases between them. Germline lookup yields CDR1 SEHNR and CDR2 FQNEAQ (reference sequence). The CDR3 totals 13 residues. CDR3 region: CASSLSEVDTQYF. DNA for the CDR3: TGTGCCAGCAGCTTATCAGAGGTGGATACGCAGTATTTT. Complete variable domain (other parts from reference TRBV7-9 and TRBJ2-3): DTGVSQNPRHKITKRGQNVTFRCDPISEHNRLYWYRQTLGQGPEFLTYFQNEAQLEKSRLLSDRFSAERPKGSFSTLEIQRTEQGDSAMYLCASSLSEVDTQYFGPGTRLTVL.

CDR3 sequence reads: CASSLSTDPYSNQPQHF. In DNA, the CDR3 is TGTGCCAGCAGCTTGTCAACAGATCCATATAGCAATCAGCCCCAGCATTTT. The rearrangement joins TRBV5-5 to TRBJ1-5; the D is unclear. The CDR3 sequence is 17 residues long. Germline assignment: CDR1 SGHKS and CDR2 YYEKEE (reference sequence). V was clipped by 1 base and J by 0 bases, with 14 bases between them.

This clonotype came up many times. CDR3 bases: TGCAGTGCTAGATCCCCAGCGGGGGGGATCTATGAGCAGTTCTTC. Amino acid sequence: CSARSPAGGIYEQFF. This sequence joins TRBV20-1 and TRBJ2-1; 10 positions agree with TRBD2. The V and J ends lost 2 bases and 8 bases, in that order; junction bases with no gene match: 9. This CDR3 contains 15 residues. Germline CDR1 is DFQATT and CDR2 is SNEGSKA (reference sequence).

This clonotype was counted between two and nine times. The gene calls are TRBV11-2 and TRBJ1-4, with D unresolved. Germline V gives CDR1 SGHAT, CDR2 FQNNGV. V was shortened by 5 bases and J by 2 bases, with 12 bases between the two germline ends. The CDR3 contains 15 residues. For the CDR3, the DNA is TGTGCCAGCAGCCACCTCCGGAGGACTAATGAAAAACTGTTTTTT. Its translation: CASSHLRRTNEKLFF.

This clonotype has only a few counts. This sequence joins TRBV9 and TRBJ1-1, with a tentative D call TRBD1 (6 bases). Trimming removed 4 bases at V and 12 bases at J, with 19 bases between. The CDR3 length is 13 residues. CDR1 is SGDLS, CDR2 YYNGEE, per germline. The CDR3 DNA is TGTGCCAGCAGCCCTTGGACAGAGGTCCGTCCTTTCTTT. This sequence encodes CASSPWTEVRPFF.

At least ten counts were recorded for this clonotype. The chain is built from TRBV7-2 and TRBJ1-6; 8 nucleotides agree with TRBD1. From germline, CDR1 is SGHTA and CDR2 FQGNSA. The ends lost 5 bases at V and 4 bases at J; junction bases unmatched: 4. The CDR3 covers 15 residues. CDR3: CASSPGTGYNSPLHF. The DNA of the CDR3 is TGTGCCAGCAGCCCTGGGACAGGATATAATTCACCCCTCCACTTT.

This clonotype has just a few counts. V and J are TRBV7-3 and TRBJ2-6; the D gene is possibly TRBD2 (5 bases). The CDR3 consists of 16 residues. Germline assignment: CDR1 SGHTA and CDR2 FQGTGA. V was shortened by 1 base and J by 4 bases, with 11 bases between the two germline ends. CDR3 coding DNA: TGTGCCAGCAGCTTAAACCCGGGAATCGGGGCCAACGTCCTGACTTTC. This translates into CASSLNPGIGANVLTF.

This clonotype was seen at least ten times. This chain links TRBV29-1 with TRBJ2-7, with D unclear. The V gene lost 3 bases and the J gene lost 0 bases, with 6 bases spanning the gap. The length of the CDR3 is 12 residues. Germline lookup yields CDR1 SQVTM and CDR2 ANQGSEA. CDR3 in amino acids: CSVETDSYEQYF. The CDR3 bases are TGCAGCGTTGAGACGGACTCCTACGAGCAGTACTTC.

The rearrangement joins TRBV5-1 to TRBJ2-2; TRBD2 might be the D (6 bases). Trimming left V 6 bases short and J 1 base short, with 16 bases between. This CDR3 has 16 amino acids. Germline-derived CDR1 and CDR2 are SGHRS and YFSETQ. In DNA form, the CDR3 reads TGCGCCAGCATCGACGCGGGGACCCTGAACACCGGGGAGCTGTTTTTT. Its translation is CASIDAGTLNTGELFF.

The chain couples TRBV7-9 to TRBJ2-5; D uncertain. V lost 5 bases and J lost 1, with 17 bases in between. Germline lookup yields CDR1 SEHNR and CDR2 FQNEAQ (reference sequence). The CDR3 sequence is 16 residues long. CDR3 DNA sequence: TGTGCCAGCAGCCCCGTTGGGCAAAAAATCCAAGAGACCCAGTACTTC. Residues: CASSPVGQKIQETQYF.

V and J are TRBV6-5 and TRBJ2-5; D perhaps matches TRBD1 (8 bases). V lost 7 bases and J lost 5, with 20 bases in between. CDR1 and CDR2 from the germline V gene are MNHEY and SVGAGI. There are 15 residues in the CDR3. In DNA, the CDR3 is TGTGCCAGCACCAACTTAAAGCGGGACAGGGAGACCCAGTACTTC. Its translation: CASTNLKRDRETQYF.

CDR3 protein: CASSFGGTQDTQYF. The CDR3 DNA is TGCGCCAGCAGCTTTGGGGGGACACAAGATACGCAGTATTTT. This sequence joins TRBV5-1 and TRBJ2-3, with D perhaps matching TRBD1 or TRBD2 (6 bases each). Between the trimmed V and J ends, which lost 2 bases and 5 bases, there was a span of 12 bases. This CDR3 spans 14 amino acids. Germline assignment: CDR1 SGHRS and CDR2 YFSETQ.

This chain links TRBV14 with TRBJ2-7; a weak D match, TRBD1 (5 bases). Trimming removed 2 bases from V and 3 bases from J, with 14 bases in between. Germline CDR1 reads SGHDN; CDR2 reads FVKESK. The CDR3 is made up of 15 amino acids. The CDR3 region is CASSQRWFRGYEQYV. DNA of the CDR3: TGTGCCAGCAGCCAAAGATGGTTTAGGGGCTACGAGCAGTACGTC.

This clonotype was recorded a few times. The gene calls are TRBV2 and TRBJ2-1, with D perhaps TRBD2 (5 bases). Germline assignment: CDR1 SNHLY and CDR2 FYNNEI. V lost 8 bases and J lost 8, with 13 bases in between. The length of the CDR3 is 12 residues. CDR3: CASLYAGDEQFF. For the CDR3, the DNA is TGTGCCAGCTTGTATGCGGGCGATGAGCAGTTCTTC.

Ten or more counts support this clonotype. The chain has TRBV24-1 and TRBJ2-1, with D possibly TRBD2 on 5 matching bases. Germline CDR1 is KGHDR and CDR2 is SFDVKD. This CDR3 is built from 14 residues. Trimming left V 5 bases short and J 5 bases short, with 12 bases between. This chain's CDR3 is CATSAGLPNNEQFF. In nucleotides, the CDR3 is TGTGCCACCAGTGCCGGACTGCCGAACAATGAGCAGTTCTTC.